These T cell receptor beta chains were read from a single sample in a study of T cell responses to AZD1222 COVID-19 vaccine. The repertoire was sequenced with immunoSEQ multiplex PCR; TCRdb's copy has only in-frame clones and lacks some. Counted here are under 200,000 clones, more than 90% occurring once; the ten biggest clones make up 1.6%. Sequencing was performed on peripheral blood, taken on day 0 of AZD1222 vaccination. The receptors shown here come from an adult in good health. Each CDR3 is given with its conserved first and last residue. D genes are given only for firm matches. The size of a clone is reported for some rows only, either as once, few or many, or as a class for expanded clones.

j_call: TRBJ2-7
v_call: TRBV7-9
d_call: NA
clone_size: NA
cdr3_nt: TGTGCCAGCAGCCCCCGGGACTTCTCCGAGCAGTACTTC
cdr3_aa: CASSPRDFSEQYF

j_call: TRBJ2-3
v_call: TRBV19
d_call: TRBD2
clone_size: NA
cdr3_nt: TGTGCCAGTAGTATCTCTGCGGGAGGACGGGAAACGCAGCCCGATACGCAGTATTTT
cdr3_aa: CASSISAGGRETQPDTQYF

j_call: TRBJ2-3
v_call: TRBV6-5
d_call: NA
clone_size: NA
cdr3_nt: TGTGCCAGCAATCTTCGCACAGATACGCAGTATTTT
cdr3_aa: CASNLRTDTQYF

j_call: TRBJ2-7
v_call: TRBV29-1
d_call: NA
clone_size: NA
cdr3_nt: TGCAGCGTTGAGGCGGAATCCTACGAGCAGTACTTC
cdr3_aa: CSVEAESYEQYF

j_call: TRBJ1-3
v_call: TRBV5-1
d_call: NA
clone_size: NA
cdr3_nt: TGCGCCAGCAGCTTAGTGGGAGCGGAGGGAAACACCATATATTTT
cdr3_aa: CASSLVGAEGNTIYF

j_call: TRBJ2-7
v_call: TRBV5-1
d_call: TRBD2
clone_size: few
cdr3_nt: TGCGCCAGCAGCTCGACTAGCGGGGGCCCCTACGAGCAGTACTTC
cdr3_aa: CASSSTSGGPYEQYF

j_call: TRBJ1-1
v_call: TRBV11-2
d_call: NA
clone_size: NA
cdr3_nt: TGTGCCAGCAGCTCCCCCTTAGGTCAGGGTCGCGCTGAAGCTTTCTTT
cdr3_aa: CASSSPLGQGRAEAFF

j_call: TRBJ2-1
v_call: TRBV11-2
d_call: TRBD1
clone_size: NA
cdr3_nt: TGTGCCAGCAGCCGTGGACAGGGGAGGGGAAATGAGCAGTTCTTC
cdr3_aa: CASSRGQGRGNEQFF

j_call: TRBJ2-7
v_call: TRBV4-3
d_call: NA
clone_size: NA
cdr3_nt: TGCGCCAGCAGCCAAGTGTTCTCCGGCTACGAGCAGTACTTC
cdr3_aa: CASSQVFSGYEQYF

j_call: TRBJ2-7
v_call: TRBV3-1/TRBV3-2
d_call: TRBD1
clone_size: NA
cdr3_nt: TGTGCCAGCAGCCACACCCGGGACAGCGGTACCTACGAGCAGTACTTC
cdr3_aa: CASSHTRDSGTYEQYF

j_call: TRBJ1-2
v_call: TRBV4-1
d_call: NA
clone_size: NA
cdr3_nt: TGCGCCAGCAGCCAAGTCCTCACAGAACCCATCTATGGCTACACCTTC
cdr3_aa: CASSQVLTEPIYGYTF

j_call: TRBJ1-1
v_call: TRBV5-1
d_call: TRBD1
clone_size: NA
cdr3_nt: TGCGCCAGCAGCTTTTCGACAGGGGGAGACACTGAAGCTTTCTTT
cdr3_aa: CASSFSTGGDTEAFF

j_call: TRBJ1-1
v_call: TRBV20-1
d_call: NA
clone_size: NA
cdr3_nt: TGCAGTGCTAGAGTGAAGACTGAAGCTTTCTTT
cdr3_aa: CSARVKTEAFF

j_call: TRBJ1-1
v_call: TRBV5-6
d_call: TRBD1
clone_size: NA
cdr3_nt: TGTGCCAGCAGCACCCGACAGGGGACCACTGAAGCTTTCTTT
cdr3_aa: CASSTRQGTTEAFF

j_call: TRBJ1-1
v_call: TRBV30
d_call: NA
clone_size: NA
cdr3_nt: TGTGCCTGGAGATGGGGGAACACTGAAGCTTTCTTT
cdr3_aa: CAWRWGNTEAFF

j_call: TRBJ2-2
v_call: TRBV19
d_call: TRBD2
clone_size: once
cdr3_nt: TGTGCCAGTAGTACCGGGACTAGCGCCTCGGTCGGGGAGCTGTTTTTT
cdr3_aa: CASSTGTSASVGELFF

j_call: TRBJ2-2
v_call: TRBV27
d_call: TRBD1
clone_size: NA
cdr3_nt: TGTGCCAGCAGTTTAGCCAGACAGGGGGGCACCGGGGAGCTGTTTTTT
cdr3_aa: CASSLARQGGTGELFF

j_call: TRBJ1-5
v_call: TRBV28
d_call: TRBD1
clone_size: NA
cdr3_nt: TGTGCCAGCAGAGCCCCGGGACAGGGGAATCAGCCCCAGCATTTT
cdr3_aa: CASRAPGQGNQPQHF

j_call: TRBJ2-5
v_call: TRBV24-1
d_call: NA
clone_size: NA
cdr3_nt: TGTGCCACCAGTGATGGACAGTTGGGACAGACCCAGTACTTC
cdr3_aa: CATSDGQLGQTQYF

j_call: TRBJ2-7
v_call: TRBV4-1
d_call: NA
clone_size: once
cdr3_nt: TGCGCCAGCAGCCAAGCCCTGGCGGGCGGATCCTACGAGCAGTACTTC
cdr3_aa: CASSQALAGGSYEQYF

j_call: TRBJ1-2
v_call: TRBV2
d_call: NA
clone_size: once
cdr3_nt: TGTGCCAGCAGTGGTTTCACGGGTGGGCACTATGGCTACACCTTC
cdr3_aa: CASSGFTGGHYGYTF

j_call: TRBJ2-7
v_call: TRBV18
d_call: NA
clone_size: NA
cdr3_nt: TGTGCCAGCTCACCAGATAAGAACAGGGTCTACGAGCAGTACTTC
cdr3_aa: CASSPDKNRVYEQYF